This T cell receptor beta chain was recovered during a study of T cells in Graves' hyperthyroidism and ophthalmopathy. Template material for amplifying TCR beta CDR3 regions consisted of RNA transcripts. The TCR CDR3 first-round RT-PCR relied on the HTBI primer set. TCRdb reanalysed the multiplex PCR reads using MiXCR and keeps one entry per CDR3 protein. This table holds about 290,000 distinct CDR3 sequences, about 14% found once. With regard to this clonotype: Its antigen is undetermined.

Notes on the study in general: Before onset, by a median of approximately 6.8 months, the model predicted ophthalmopathy.

Trimming stripped 4 bases from V and 2 bases from J, with 10 bases between. The CDR3 length is 14 residues. Germline loops: CDR1 LGHNA, CDR2 YSLEER. Those patients with uncontrolled infection, other autoimmune disease, pregnancy or lactation were excluded. The specimen was blood. The genes are TRBV4-3 and TRBJ2-3; possible D gene TRBD2, 5 bases. This TCR was sampled from a woman in her 30s with Graves' hyperthyroidism that later progressed to Graves' ophthalmopathy. The chain's CDR3 is CASSPGILTDTQYF. DNA of the CDR3: TGCGCCAGCAGCCCCGGGATACTCACAGATACGCAGTATTTT.